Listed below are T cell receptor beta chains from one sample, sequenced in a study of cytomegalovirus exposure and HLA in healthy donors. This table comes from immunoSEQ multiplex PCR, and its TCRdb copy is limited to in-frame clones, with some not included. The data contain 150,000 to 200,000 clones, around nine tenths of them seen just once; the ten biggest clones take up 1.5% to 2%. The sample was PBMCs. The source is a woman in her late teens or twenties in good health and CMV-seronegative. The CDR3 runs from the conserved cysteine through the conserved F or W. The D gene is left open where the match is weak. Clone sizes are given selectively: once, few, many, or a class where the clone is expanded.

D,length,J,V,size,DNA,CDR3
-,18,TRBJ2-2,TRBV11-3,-,TGTGCCAGCAGCAACAGGCAGGGGCCACTCCTGAACACCGGGGAGCTGTTTTTT,CASSNRQGPLLNTGELFF
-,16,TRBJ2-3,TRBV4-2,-,TGTGCCAGCAGCCAGAATGGGGCAATGGGGGGAGATACGCAGTATTTT,CASSQNGAMGGDTQYF
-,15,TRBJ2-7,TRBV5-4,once,TGTGCCAGCAGCTTGGCGGCGGGGAGCTCCTACGAGCAGTACTTC,CASSLAAGSSYEQYF
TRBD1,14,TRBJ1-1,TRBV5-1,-,TGCGCCAGCAGCAGACAGGGTCTGAACACTGAAGCTTTCTTT,CASSRQGLNTEAFF
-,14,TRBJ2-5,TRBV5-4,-,TGTGCCAGCAGCTTTCGTACAACGGGAGAGACCCAGTACTTC,CASSFRTTGETQYF
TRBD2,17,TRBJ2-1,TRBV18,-,TGTGCCAGTCTACCGGGACAGGGGACTAGCGGGAGTCTTGAGCAGTTCTTC,CASLPGQGTSGSLEQFF
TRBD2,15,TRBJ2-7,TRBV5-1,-,TGCGCCAGCAGCTTGTTACTAGCGGGAGCTAGCGAGCAGTACTTC,CASSLLLAGASEQYF
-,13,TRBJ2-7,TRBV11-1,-,TGTGCCAGCAGCTTAGGGACACCCTACGAGCAGTACTTC,CASSLGTPYEQYF
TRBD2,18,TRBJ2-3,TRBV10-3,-,TGTGCCATCAGTGAGTCGGGGACTAGCGGGAGTTTCGCAGATACGCAGTATTTT,CAISESGTSGSFADTQYF
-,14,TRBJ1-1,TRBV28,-,TGTGCCAGTTTGCCCGGGACACCGAACACTGAAGCTTTCTTT,CASLPGTPNTEAFF
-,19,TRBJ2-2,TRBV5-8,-,TGTGCCAGCAGTTCACCCCTCCAAGTAGTAGCGGCGAACACCGGGGAGCTGTTTTTT,CASSSPLQVVAANTGELFF
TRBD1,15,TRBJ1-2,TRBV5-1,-,TGCGCCAGCAGCTCGGACAGGGGAGGGCTCTATGGCTACACCTTC,CASSSDRGGLYGYTF
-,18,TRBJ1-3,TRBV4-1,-,TGCGCCAGCAGCCAAGAAGGGCAGGGGTTCGCCTCTGGAAACACCATATATTTT,CASSQEGQGFASGNTIYF